The 29 T cell receptor beta chains below all came from one sample that was sequenced in a study of blood T cell repertoires in COVID-19. Data came from immunoSEQ multiplex PCR; TCRdb stores just in-frame clones and leaves some out. There are roughly 240,000 clones in the sample; approximately 85% occur only once, and approximately 9.6% lies in the top ten. Sequenced sample: PBMCs or T cells enriched from blood (not recorded which). All receptors come from a woman between 45 and 65 years old with acute COVID-19.

The genes are TRBV3-1 (or the pseudogene TRBV3-2) and TRBJ1-6, with D perhaps TRBD1 (5 bases). Trimming pared 1 base from V and 7 bases from J, leaving 11 bases between. Germline CDR1 LGHDT, CDR2 YNNKEL (reference sequence). This CDR3 has 15 residues. The CDR3 nucleotides read TGTGCCAGCAGCCAAGGAAGGGGTGGCAATTCACCCCTCCACTTT. It translates to CASSQGRGGNSPLHF.

This clone was seen just once. The chain has TRBV7-2 and TRBJ1-1; 10 nucleotides match TRBD1. Germline loops: CDR1 SGHTA, CDR2 FQGNSA. V was pared by 4 bases and J by 0 bases, with 5 bases of the junction left unmatched. The CDR3 contains 16 residues. In DNA form, the CDR3 reads TGTGCCAGCAGCTCACGGACAGGGGGGGTGAACACTGAAGCTTTCTTT. It encodes CASSSRTGGVNTEAFF.

The rearrangement uses TRBV9 and TRBJ2-5; 12 positions match TRBD2. Germline loops: CDR1 SGDLS, CDR2 YYNGEE. Germline trimming cut 3 bases from V and 5 bases from J; bases unmatched to any gene: 14. This CDR3 is built from 18 residues. The DNA for the CDR3 is TGTGCCAGCAGCGCGCAGGGACTAGCGGGCTTCGAGAGGGAGACCCAGTACTTC. Protein: CASSAQGLAGFERETQYF.

There are a few counts of this clone. The V call is TRBV19, the J call TRBJ1-4; D is unclear. Trimming shortened V by 3 bases and J by 0 bases, and 11 bases separated the two germline ends. Germline assignment: CDR1 LNHDA and CDR2 SQIVND (reference sequence). This CDR3 is 16 amino acids long. In nucleotides, the CDR3 is TGTGCCAGTAGTATTGTAACACCGACAACTAATGAAAAACTGTTTTTT. Its protein is CASSIVTPTTNEKLFF.

This sequence joins TRBV6-1 and TRBJ1-6; 9 bases match TRBD1. V was clipped by 4 bases and J by 9 bases; unmatched bases: 10. From germline, CDR1 is MNHNS and CDR2 SASEGT. The CDR3 covers 16 residues. CDR3 nucleotide sequence: TGTGCCAGCAGTGCCACCTCCGGGACAGGGTTTTCACCCCTCCACTTT. Translation gives CASSATSGTGFSPLHF.

This clone came up a few times. The chain recombines TRBV12-2 with TRBJ1-1; no check of the table's D call, TRBD1, against the DNA was made. TRBV12-2 is marked as a pseudogene. This CDR3 region has 17 residues. DNA of the CDR3: TGTGCAAGTCGCTTGAGGGGACACAACAAGGGGAACACTGAAGCTTTCTTT. Encoded protein: CASRLRGHNKGNTEAFF.

CDR3 in amino acids: CASSLSGAGEGGYTF. The CDR3, as DNA: TGTGCCAGCAGCTTAAGCGGGGCAGGGGAAGGTGGCTACACCTTC. V usage is TRBV11-2 and J usage is TRBJ1-2; perhaps TRBD1 as D (6 bases). Trimming stripped 2 bases from V and 7 bases from J, with 17 bases between. This CDR3 contains 15 residues. Germline CDR1 SGHAT, CDR2 FQNNGV. Filled out from reference TRBV11-2 and TRBJ1-2, the complete variable domain reads EAGVAQSPRYKIIEKRQSVAFWCNPISGHATLYWYQQILGQGPKLLIQFQNNGVVDDSQLPKDRFSAERLKGVDSTLKIQPAKLEDSAVYLCASSLSGAGEGGYTFGSGTRLTVV.

This rearrangement joins TRBV3-1 (or the pseudogene TRBV3-2) to TRBJ1-2, with D hard to call. Germline lookup yields CDR1 LGHDT and CDR2 YNNKEL (reference sequence). This CDR3 spans 13 amino acids. V lost 4 bases to trimming and J lost 2 bases, with 8 bases between them. The CDR3 DNA follows: TGTGCCAGCAGCCTACGACAAAACTATGGCTACACCTTC. Translation: CASSLRQNYGYTF.

The rearrangement links TRBV19 to TRBJ1-6, with 7 nucleotides matching TRBD1. J was trimmed by 3 bases and V by 7 bases; bases with no gene match: 6. The CDR3 spans 15 residues. The germline V gene encodes CDR1 LNHDA and CDR2 SQIVND (reference sequence). CDR3: CASKMGTDYNSPLHF. CDR3 nucleotide sequence: TGTGCCAGTAAAATGGGGACAGACTATAATTCACCCCTCCACTTT.

This clone occurred many times. The chain joins TRBV5-5 to TRBJ2-5; 7 bases map to TRBD2. CDR1 SGHKS and CDR2 YYEKEE come from the germline V gene (reference sequence). The V gene end was trimmed by 0 bases and the J gene end by 4 bases; junction bases not matched to a gene: 3. CDR3 length: 14 residues. DNA for the CDR3: TGTGCCAGCAGCTTGGGATCGGGGGGAGAGACCCAGTACTTC. Translation gives CASSLGSGGETQYF.

The chain has TRBV4-1 and TRBJ2-7; no clear D gene. The CDR3 spans 14 residues. The germline V gene encodes CDR1 MGHRA and CDR2 YSYEKL. Trimming took 0 bases from V and 3 from J, leaving 9 bases between them. DNA for the CDR3: TGCGCCAGCAGCCAAGAATTACGGGTCTACGAGCAGTACTTC. This encodes CASSQELRVYEQYF.

The chain employs TRBV19 and TRBJ1-2; D is unclear. Trimming removed 4 bases from V and 4 bases from J, with 13 bases in between. The germline gives CDR1 LNHDA, CDR2 SQIVND (reference sequence). This CDR3 spans 14 amino acids. The CDR3 nucleotides read TGTGCCAGTAGTACCATGGACGGACTCTATGGCTACACCTTC. Translated: CASSTMDGLYGYTF.

The CDR3 DNA sequence: TGCGCCAGCAGCCGCGGAAGGTCACTAGCGGACTCCTACGAGCAGTACTTC. Translating it yields CASSRGRSLADSYEQYF. V usage is TRBV4-3 and J usage is TRBJ2-7; the match to TRBD2 covers 8 bases. Germline V CDR1 and CDR2: LGHNA, YSLEER. The V and J ends lost 4 bases and 0 bases, in that order; junction bases with no gene match: 11. This CDR3 contains 17 residues.

This chain connects TRBV30 to TRBJ2-7; TRBD2 is a possible D gene (5 bases). The CDR3 spans 16 residues. From germline, CDR1 is GTSNPN and CDR2 SVGIG (reference sequence). V lost 0 bases and J 3 bases, leaving 18 bases between the germline ends. The CDR3 sequence: CAWSVLGWQKRYEQYF. CDR3 nucleotide sequence: TGTGCCTGGAGTGTACTAGGTTGGCAGAAACGCTACGAGCAGTACTTC.

The CDR3 is CASSRITGGTPGANVLTF. The CDR3 coding sequence is TGTGCCAGCAGTCGTATTACGGGAGGGACACCTGGGGCCAACGTCCTGACTTTC. V and J are TRBV7-2 and TRBJ2-6; 8 bases fit TRBD2. The CDR3 has 18 amino acids. Looked up from germline, CDR1 is SGHTA and CDR2 is FQGNSA. V was clipped by 6 bases and J by 2 bases; unmatched bases: 12.

This clone was picked up a small number of times. The V gene is TRBV29-1, the J gene TRBJ2-2, with D unclear. CDR3 size: 11 residues. The germline V and J ends were trimmed by 4 bases and 7 bases, with 7 bases remaining between them. In germline, CDR1 is SQVTM, CDR2 ANQGSEA. The CDR3 loop is CSVATLGELFF. For the CDR3, the DNA is TGCAGCGTTGCGACACTCGGGGAGCTGTTTTTT.

The chain employs TRBV9 and TRBJ2-3, with TRBD2 matching over 12 bases. The CDR3 covers 19 residues. V trimming: 4 bases; J trimming: 3 bases; junction bases outside the gene matches: 15. Germline CDR1 is SGDLS and CDR2 is YYNGEE. The CDR3 nucleotides are TGTGCCAGCAGCTTACGACTAGCGGGGGTTTTCCGGGATACAGATACGCAGTATTTT. Protein product: CASSLRLAGVFRDTDTQYF.

J is TRBJ2-3 and V is TRBV9; D is ambiguous. The CDR3 runs 11 residues. Per germline, CDR1 SGDLS and CDR2 YYNGEE. Trimming pared 5 bases from V and 2 bases from J, leaving 3 bases between. CDR3 sequence: CASSYTDTQYF. The CDR3 region has the DNA TGTGCCAGCAGTTACACAGATACGCAGTATTTT.

The rearrangement uses TRBV30 and TRBJ2-3; D remains ambiguous. The V end lost 2 bases, the J end lost 5 bases, and 5 bases lay between the germline ends. The CDR3 spans 11 residues. CDR1 and CDR2 (germline): GTSNPN, SVGIG (reference sequence). The chain's CDR3 is CAWSIKDTQYF. The DNA for the CDR3 is TGTGCCTGGAGTATTAAAGATACGCAGTATTTT.

For this clone: This CDR3 is also generated by other DNA sequences in the sample. As DNA, the CDR3 is TGCGCCAGCAGCCAAGATCCCGGGACAGACTATGGCTACACCTTC. This translates into CASSQDPGTDYGYTF. J is TRBJ1-2 and V is TRBV4-3; TRBD1 aligns across 7 bases. Germline V gives CDR1 LGHNA, CDR2 YSLEER. The trim removed 0 bases at V and 3 bases at J, leaving 4 bases unmatched. CDR3 length: 15 amino acids.

The chain joins TRBV7-8 to TRBJ1-1; 8 positions agree with TRBD1. J gave up 3 bases and V 1 base, and 7 bases lay outside the gene matches. Germline lookup yields CDR1 SGHVS and CDR2 FQNEAQ. The CDR3 loop spans 16 amino acids. As DNA, the CDR3 is TGTGCCAGCAGCTTAGGGGCAGGGGGCCCGGACACTGAAGCTTTCTTT. Translated: CASSLGAGGPDTEAFF.

This chain joins TRBV5-6 and TRBJ1-1; TRBD1 is a possible D gene (5 bases). The germline V gene has CDR1 SGHDT and CDR2 YYEEEE. Trimming stripped 4 bases from V and 2 bases from J, with 15 bases between. There are 15 residues in the CDR3. CDR3 sequence reads: CASSARQRPNTEAFF. The CDR3 nucleotides read TGTGCCAGCAGCGCGCGACAGCGCCCTAACACTGAAGCTTTCTTT.

The V gene is TRBV19, the J gene TRBJ2-2; 7 bases are a match to TRBD2. CDR3 length equals 14 residues. V shed 6 bases and J 5 bases; nucleotides not matched to a gene: 6. Germline CDR1 reads LNHDA; CDR2 reads SQIVND (reference sequence). CDR3 in amino acids: CASRRGDHTGELFF. CDR3 nucleotide sequence: TGTGCCAGTAGACGGGGGGACCATACCGGGGAGCTGTTTTTT.

The chain has TRBV27 and TRBJ1-4; a possible D gene is TRBD1 (6 bases). CDR3 length equals 15 residues. The germline V gene has CDR1 MNHEY and CDR2 SMNVEV (reference sequence). The V end was cut by 6 bases, the J end by 6 bases, with 17 bases between. CDR3 region: CASSGGGGLYEKLFF. The CDR3 region has the DNA TGTGCCAGCAGCGGGGGGGGCGGTCTGTATGAAAAACTGTTTTTT.

The gene calls are TRBV18 and TRBJ2-5, with TRBD1 matching over 9 bases. Germline V lookup: CDR1 KGHSH, CDR2 LQKENI. The CDR3 is made up of 16 amino acids. V shed 3 bases and J 7 bases; nucleotides not matched to a gene: 12. The chain's CDR3 is CASSPDAGQGERTQYF. The CDR3 DNA is TGTGCCAGCTCACCGGACGCGGGACAGGGAGAGCGGACCCAGTACTTC.

The chain combines TRBV12-5 with TRBJ2-1, with D maybe TRBD2 (6 bases). Germline V gene data show CDR1 as LGHNT and CDR2 as FRNRAP. The CDR3 is made up of 13 amino acids. Between the trimmed V and J ends, which lost 0 bases and 9 bases, there was a span of 9 bases. The CDR3 protein is CASGLVMGGEQFF. The CDR3 coding sequence is TGTGCTAGTGGTTTGGTAATGGGGGGTGAGCAGTTCTTC.

The chain links TRBV2 to TRBJ2-5; 8 bases are a match to TRBD2. This CDR3 has 16 amino acids. V lost 6 bases to trimming and J lost 4 bases; unmatched junction nucleotides: 13. CDR1 is SNHLY, CDR2 FYNNEI, per germline. The DNA of the CDR3 is TGTGCCAGCAGCGTGGAAAGCGCGGGGGGACCAGAGACCCAGTACTTC. It translates to CASSVESAGGPETQYF.

The chain recombines TRBV30 with TRBJ2-7, with 7 bases fitting TRBD1. The trim removed 5 bases at V and 6 bases at J, leaving 4 bases unmatched. Germline assignment: CDR1 GTSNPN and CDR2 SVGIG (reference sequence). CDR3 length equals 11 residues. CDR3 sequence: CAWQTGSEQYF. In nucleotides, the CDR3 is TGTGCCTGGCAGACAGGGAGCGAGCAGTACTTC.

The chain is built from TRBV12-5 and TRBJ2-1, with 8 bases lining up with TRBD2. This CDR3 is 10 amino acids long. In germline, CDR1 is LGHNT, CDR2 FRNRAP. Trimming took 9 bases from V and 10 from J; bases not matched to a gene: 2. As DNA, the CDR3 is TGTGCTAGCGGGGGGGTCGAGCAGTTCTTC. Its protein product is CASGGVEQFF. Filled out from reference TRBV12-5 and TRBJ2-1, the complete variable domain reads DARVTQTPRHKVTEMGQEVTMRCQPILGHNTVFWYRQTMMQGLELLAYFRNRAPLDDSGMPKDRFSAEMPDATLATLKIQPSEPRDSAVYFCASGGVEQFFGPGTRLTVL.